These 9 T cell receptor beta chains were sequenced from one sample in a study of T cells after yellow fever vaccination. TCRdb re-analysed the 5' RACE reads in MiXCR, keeping a single row per CDR3 protein. The repertoire holds some 300,000 distinct CDR3 sequences, with 8.7% as singletons. This sample comprised CD4+ T cells sorted from PBMCs, obtained 5 days after the yellow fever booster vaccination. All receptors come from a young man who received the YFV17D yellow fever vaccine.

The CDR3 here is CASSVGFGGPDTQYF. For the CDR3, the DNA is TGTGCCAGCAGCGTAGGGTTCGGGGGTCCAGATACGCAGTATTTT. This chain connects TRBV9 to TRBJ2-3; perhaps TRBD2 as D (6 bases). The V and J ends lost 0 bases and 4 bases respectively, with 12 bases between them. CDR1 SGDLS and CDR2 YYNGEE come from the germline V gene. This CDR3 contains 15 residues.

This chain joins TRBV28 and TRBJ2-5; 8 nucleotides line up with TRBD2. Trimming cost V 5 bases and J 5 bases; bases outside gene matches: 10. The CDR3 runs 15 residues. Germline values: CDR1 MDHEN, CDR2 SYDVKM. The CDR3, as DNA: TGTGCCAGCAGTCGAAGCGGGGGCGGAACGGAGACCCAGTACTTC. It is translated as CASSRSGGGTETQYF.

Ten or more counts support this clonotype. This chain connects TRBV2 to TRBJ2-5; D unclear. Germline values: CDR1 SNHLY, CDR2 FYNNEI. The CDR3 has 16 amino acids. V lost 0 bases, J lost 0 bases, and 11 bases lay in between. The CDR3 loop is CASSEAGRMHQETQYF. The CDR3 DNA is TGTGCCAGCAGTGAAGCCGGCAGGATGCACCAAGAGACCCAGTACTTC.

This clonotype was counted between two and nine times. V usage is TRBV2 and J usage is TRBJ2-3; possible D gene TRBD2, 5 bases. This CDR3 is 14 amino acids long. With 4 bases removed from V and 4 bases from J, the gap between germline ends came to 12 bases. The germline CDR1 and CDR2 sequences are SNHLY and FYNNEI. The CDR3: CASSAQAGADTQYF. Written as DNA, the CDR3 is TGTGCCAGCAGTGCGCAGGCGGGCGCAGATACGCAGTATTTT.

The gene calls are TRBV7-8 and TRBJ2-5; 12 positions agree with TRBD2. Germline V gene data show CDR1 as SGHVS and CDR2 as FQNEAQ. The CDR3 is 16 residues long. After removal of 1 base from V and 1 base from J, the junction contained 1 base not matched to a gene. The chain's CDR3 is CASSLGTSGAQETQYF. DNA of the CDR3: TGTGCCAGCAGCTTAGGGACTAGCGGGGCCCAAGAGACCCAGTACTTC.

This clonotype was observed a few times. The genes are TRBV20-1 and TRBJ1-3; TRBD1 matches at 10 bases. Trimming took 5 bases from V and 4 from J; bases not matched to a gene: 2. The CDR3 extends over 13 amino acids. Germline CDR1 DFQATT, CDR2 SNEGSKA (reference sequence). The CDR3 coding sequence is TGCAGTGCTCGGGACAGGGGAGGAAACACCATATATTTT. Its protein product is CSARDRGGNTIYF.

Ten or more counts support this clonotype. The chain recombines TRBV2 with TRBJ2-1, with 7 bases identical to TRBD1. The V segment lost 1 base and the J segment 2 bases; nucleotides outside the gene matches: 2. The CDR3 extends over 15 amino acids. Looked up from germline, CDR1 is SNHLY and CDR2 is FYNNEI. CDR3 nucleotide sequence: TGTGCCAGCAGTGAAGAGACAGGGACCTACAATGAGCAGTTCTTC. Its translation is CASSEETGTYNEQFF. Drawing the rest from reference TRBV2 and TRBJ2-1, the complete variable domain is EPEVTQTPSHQVTQMGQEVILRCVPISNHLYFYWYRQILGQKVEFLVSFYNNEISEKSEIFDDQFSVERPDGSNFTLKIRSTKLEDSAMYFCASSEETGTYNEQFFGPGTRLTVL.

This clonotype was picked up a small number of times. This chain uses TRBV12-3 or TRBV12-4 with TRBJ2-1, with TRBD2 matching over 8 bases. The CDR3 covers 15 residues. V was clipped by 7 bases and J by 4 bases; unmatched bases: 9. The CDR3 sequence: CASTSGRGGYNEQFF. For the CDR3, the DNA is TGTGCCAGCACCTCCGGGAGGGGGGGTTACAATGAGCAGTTCTTC.

There are many counts of this clonotype. CDR3 bases: TGTGCCAGCAGCTTAAACCAACAGGGGATCCCCAAAAACATTCAGTACTTC. This encodes CASSLNQQGIPKNIQYF. The chain recombines TRBV7-3 with TRBJ2-4; 7 bases agree with TRBD1. The germline V gene encodes CDR1 SGHTA and CDR2 FQGTGA. J was trimmed by 2 bases and V by 1 base; bases with no gene match: 8. This CDR3 is built from 17 residues.